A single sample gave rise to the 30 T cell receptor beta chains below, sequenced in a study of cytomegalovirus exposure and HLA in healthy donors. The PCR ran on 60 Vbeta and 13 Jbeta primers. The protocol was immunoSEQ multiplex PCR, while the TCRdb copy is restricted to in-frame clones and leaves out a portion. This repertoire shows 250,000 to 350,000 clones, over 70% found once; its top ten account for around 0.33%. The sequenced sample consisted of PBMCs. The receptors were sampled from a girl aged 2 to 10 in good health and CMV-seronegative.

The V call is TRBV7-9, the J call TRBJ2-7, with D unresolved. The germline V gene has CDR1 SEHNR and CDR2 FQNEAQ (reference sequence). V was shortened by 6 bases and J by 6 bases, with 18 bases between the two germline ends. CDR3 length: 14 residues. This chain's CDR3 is CASSWSVSYPEQYF. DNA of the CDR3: TGTGCCAGCAGTTGGAGCGTCAGCTATCCCGAGCAGTACTTC.

The CDR3: CASSLGPLAGGPNTGELFF. The DNA of the CDR3 is TGTGCCAGCAGTTTGGGCCCCCTAGCGGGAGGGCCGAACACCGGGGAGCTGTTTTTT. The chain is built from TRBV27 and TRBJ2-2; 12 nucleotides line up with TRBD2. This CDR3 region has 19 residues. V was clipped by 3 bases and J by 0 bases; unmatched bases: 8. Germline V gene sequence: CDR1 MNHEY, CDR2 SMNVEV (reference sequence).

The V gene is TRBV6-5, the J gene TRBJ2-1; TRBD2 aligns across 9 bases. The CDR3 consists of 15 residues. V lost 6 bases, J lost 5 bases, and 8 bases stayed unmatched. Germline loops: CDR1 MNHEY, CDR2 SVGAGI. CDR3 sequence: CASRDVAGAHNEQFF. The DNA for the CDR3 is TGTGCCAGCAGGGACGTAGCGGGAGCCCACAATGAGCAGTTCTTC.

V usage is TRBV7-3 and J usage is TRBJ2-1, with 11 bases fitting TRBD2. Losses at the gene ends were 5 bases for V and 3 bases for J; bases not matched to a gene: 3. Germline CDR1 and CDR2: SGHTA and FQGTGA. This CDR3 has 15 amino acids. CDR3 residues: CASSITSGSYNEQFF. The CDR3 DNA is TGTGCCAGCAGCATCACTAGCGGGAGCTACAATGAGCAGTTCTTC.

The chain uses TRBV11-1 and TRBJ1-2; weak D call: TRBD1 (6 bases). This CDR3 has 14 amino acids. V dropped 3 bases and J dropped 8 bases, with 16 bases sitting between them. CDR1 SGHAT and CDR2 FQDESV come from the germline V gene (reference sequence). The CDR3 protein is CASSFNRAQEGYTF. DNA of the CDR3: TGTGCCAGCAGCTTTAACAGGGCCCAAGAGGGCTACACCTTC.

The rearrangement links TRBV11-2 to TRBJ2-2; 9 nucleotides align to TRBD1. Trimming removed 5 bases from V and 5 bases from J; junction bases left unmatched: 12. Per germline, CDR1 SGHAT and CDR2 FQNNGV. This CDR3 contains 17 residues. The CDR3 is CASSPRSGTGWTGELFF. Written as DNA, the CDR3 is TGTGCCAGCAGCCCGCGATCCGGGACAGGGTGGACCGGGGAGCTGTTTTTT.

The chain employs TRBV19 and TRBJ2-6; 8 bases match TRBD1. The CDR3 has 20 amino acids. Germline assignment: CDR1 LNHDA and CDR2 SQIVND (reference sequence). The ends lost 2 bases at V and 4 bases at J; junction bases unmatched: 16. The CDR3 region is CASSIQLPQGQGSGANVLTF. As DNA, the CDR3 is TGTGCCAGTAGTATACAACTCCCGCAAGGACAGGGCTCCGGGGCCAACGTCCTGACTTTC.

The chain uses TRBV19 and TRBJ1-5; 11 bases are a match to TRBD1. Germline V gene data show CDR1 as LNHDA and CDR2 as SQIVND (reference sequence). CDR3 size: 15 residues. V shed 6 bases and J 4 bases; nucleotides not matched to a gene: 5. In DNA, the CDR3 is TGTGCCAGTAGCGAAGGGACAGGGGGGAATCAGCCCCAGCATTTT. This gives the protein CASSEGTGGNQPQHF. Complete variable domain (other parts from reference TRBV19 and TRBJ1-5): DGGITQSPKYLFRKEGQNVTLSCEQNLNHDAMYWYRQDPGQGLRLIYYSQIVNDFQKGDIAEGYSVSREKKESFPLTVTSAQKNPTAFYLCASSEGTGGNQPQHFGDGTRLSIL.

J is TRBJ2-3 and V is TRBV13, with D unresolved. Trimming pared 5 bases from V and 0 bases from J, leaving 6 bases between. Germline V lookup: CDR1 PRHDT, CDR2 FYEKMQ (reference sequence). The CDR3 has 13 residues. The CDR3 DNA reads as TGTGCCAGCAGCCTTCGGAGCACAGATACGCAGTATTTT. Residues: CASSLRSTDTQYF.

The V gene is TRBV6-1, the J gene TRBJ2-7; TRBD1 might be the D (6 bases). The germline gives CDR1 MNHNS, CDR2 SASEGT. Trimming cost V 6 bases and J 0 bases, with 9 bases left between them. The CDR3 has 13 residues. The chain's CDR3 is CASRYRVSYEQYF. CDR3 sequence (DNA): TGTGCCAGCAGGTACAGGGTCTCCTACGAGCAGTACTTC.

The CDR3: CASSRSNSSPLHF. CDR3 bases: TGCGCCAGCAGCCGGAGTAACTCTTCACCCCTCCACTTT. This rearrangement joins TRBV4-1 to TRBJ1-6; D gene uncertain. The germline V and J ends were trimmed by 4 bases and 9 bases, with 10 bases remaining between them. Per germline, CDR1 MGHRA and CDR2 YSYEKL. This CDR3 is 13 amino acids long.

CDR3: CAIGGLYYGYTF. CDR3 DNA sequence: TGTGCCATCGGGGGCCTCTACTATGGCTACACCTTC. The J gene is TRBJ1-2, the V gene TRBV10-3; possible D gene TRBD1, 6 bases. This CDR3 contains 12 residues. Germline CDR1 reads ENHRY; CDR2 reads SYGVKD. The V gene lost 8 bases and the J gene lost 3 bases, with 10 bases spanning the gap.

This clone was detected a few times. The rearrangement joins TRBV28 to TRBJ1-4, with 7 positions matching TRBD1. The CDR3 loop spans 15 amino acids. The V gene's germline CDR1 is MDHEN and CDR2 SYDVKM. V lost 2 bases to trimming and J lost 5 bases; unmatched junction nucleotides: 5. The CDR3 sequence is CASSLGGTVNEKLFF. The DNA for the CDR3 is TGTGCCAGCAGTTTAGGTGGGACAGTCAATGAAAAACTGTTTTTT.

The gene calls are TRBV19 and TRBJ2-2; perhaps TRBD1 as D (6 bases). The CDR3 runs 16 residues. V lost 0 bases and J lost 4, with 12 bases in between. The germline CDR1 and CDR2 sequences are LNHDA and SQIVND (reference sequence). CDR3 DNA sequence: TGTGCCAGTAGTATAGACAGGGGTTGGAGCACCGGGGAGCTGTTTTTT. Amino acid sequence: CASSIDRGWSTGELFF. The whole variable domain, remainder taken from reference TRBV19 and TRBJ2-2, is DGGITQSPKYLFRKEGQNVTLSCEQNLNHDAMYWYRQDPGQGLRLIYYSQIVNDFQKGDIAEGYSVSREKKESFPLTVTSAQKNPTAFYLCASSIDRGWSTGELFFGEGSRLTVL.

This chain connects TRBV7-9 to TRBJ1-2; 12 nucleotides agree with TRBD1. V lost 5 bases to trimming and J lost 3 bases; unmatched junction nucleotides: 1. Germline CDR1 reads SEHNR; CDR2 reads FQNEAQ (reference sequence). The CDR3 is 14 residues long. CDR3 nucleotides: TGTGCCAGCAGCGGGACAGGGGGCGACTATGGCTACACCTTC. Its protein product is CASSGTGGDYGYTF.

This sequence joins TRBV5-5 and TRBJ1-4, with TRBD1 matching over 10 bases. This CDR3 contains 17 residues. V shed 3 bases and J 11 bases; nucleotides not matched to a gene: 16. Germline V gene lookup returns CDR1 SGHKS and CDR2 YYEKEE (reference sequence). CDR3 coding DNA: TGTGCCAGCAGCTCGCCGGGACAGGGGACCTTTGATGGGAAACTGTTTTTT. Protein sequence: CASSSPGQGTFDGKLFF.

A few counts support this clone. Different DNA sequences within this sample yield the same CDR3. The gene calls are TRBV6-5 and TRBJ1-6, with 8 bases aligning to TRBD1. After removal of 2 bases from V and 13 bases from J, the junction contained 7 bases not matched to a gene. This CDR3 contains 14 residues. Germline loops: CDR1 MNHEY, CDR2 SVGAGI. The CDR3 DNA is TGTGCCAGCAGTTACGGGGGACAGGTGGCCCCCCTCCACTTT. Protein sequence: CASSYGGQVAPLHF.

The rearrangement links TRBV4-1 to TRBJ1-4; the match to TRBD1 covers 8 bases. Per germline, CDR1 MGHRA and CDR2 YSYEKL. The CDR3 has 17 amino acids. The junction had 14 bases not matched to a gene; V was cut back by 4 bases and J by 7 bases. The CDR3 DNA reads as TGCGCCAGCAGCCGATCCCGGACAGGGAGAAGGGGTGAAAAACTGTTTTTT. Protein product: CASSRSRTGRRGEKLFF.

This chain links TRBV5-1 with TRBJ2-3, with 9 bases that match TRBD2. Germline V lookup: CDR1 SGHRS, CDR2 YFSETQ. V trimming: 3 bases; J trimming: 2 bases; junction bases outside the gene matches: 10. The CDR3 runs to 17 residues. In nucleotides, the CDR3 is TGCGCCAGCAGCTCCCTCGGGGCGGGACTAGCCACAGATACGCAGTATTTT. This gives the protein CASSSLGAGLATDTQYF.

CDR3 amino acids: CASSTLGTMGVREQYF. CDR3 bases: TGTGCCAGCAGCACCTTAGGGACTATGGGGGTTAGAGAGCAGTACTTC. J is TRBJ2-7 and V is TRBV5-4; 7 nucleotides line up with TRBD2. The CDR3 runs to 16 residues. CDR1 and CDR2 from the germline V gene are SGHNT and YYREEE (reference sequence). V was pared by 4 bases and J by 7 bases, with 17 bases of the junction left unmatched.

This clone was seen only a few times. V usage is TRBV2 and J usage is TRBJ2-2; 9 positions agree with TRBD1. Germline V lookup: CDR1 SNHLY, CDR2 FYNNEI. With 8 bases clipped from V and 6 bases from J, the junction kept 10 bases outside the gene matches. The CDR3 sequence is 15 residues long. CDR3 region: CASGMGDRVPGELFF. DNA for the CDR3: TGTGCCAGCGGTATGGGGGACAGGGTCCCCGGGGAGCTGTTTTTT.

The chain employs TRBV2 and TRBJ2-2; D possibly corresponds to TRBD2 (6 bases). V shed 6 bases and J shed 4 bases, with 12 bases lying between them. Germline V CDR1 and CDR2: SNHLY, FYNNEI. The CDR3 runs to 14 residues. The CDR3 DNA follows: TGTGCCAGCAGCTTCCGGGACTTCACCGGGGAGCTGTTTTTT. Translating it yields CASSFRDFTGELFF.

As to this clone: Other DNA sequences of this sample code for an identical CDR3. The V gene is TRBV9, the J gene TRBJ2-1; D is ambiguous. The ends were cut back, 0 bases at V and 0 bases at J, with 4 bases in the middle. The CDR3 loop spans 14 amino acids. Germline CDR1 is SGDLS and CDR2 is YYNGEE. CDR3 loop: CASSVAGSYNEQFF. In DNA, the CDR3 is TGTGCCAGCAGCGTAGCGGGCTCCTACAATGAGCAGTTCTTC.

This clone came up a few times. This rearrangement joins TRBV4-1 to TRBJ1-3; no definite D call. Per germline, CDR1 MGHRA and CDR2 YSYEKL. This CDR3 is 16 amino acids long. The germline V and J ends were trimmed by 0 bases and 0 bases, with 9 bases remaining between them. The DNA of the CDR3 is TGCGCCAGCAGCCAAGACGAGGGCGGCTCTGGAAACACCATATATTTT. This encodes CASSQDEGGSGNTIYF.

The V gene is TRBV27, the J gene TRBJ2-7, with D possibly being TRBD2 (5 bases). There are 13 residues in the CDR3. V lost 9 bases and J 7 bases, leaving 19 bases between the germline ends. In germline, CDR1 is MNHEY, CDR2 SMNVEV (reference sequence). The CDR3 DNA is TGTGCCAGTTCGTTAGGGTTGGGAGTGGAGCAGTACTTC. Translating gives CASSLGLGVEQYF.

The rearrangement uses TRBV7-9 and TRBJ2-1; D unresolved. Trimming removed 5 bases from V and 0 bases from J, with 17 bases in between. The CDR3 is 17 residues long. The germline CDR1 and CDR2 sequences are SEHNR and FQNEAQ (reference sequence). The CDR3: CASSPRFQVSSYNEQFF. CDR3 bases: TGTGCCAGCAGCCCCCGTTTTCAGGTTAGCTCCTACAATGAGCAGTTCTTC.

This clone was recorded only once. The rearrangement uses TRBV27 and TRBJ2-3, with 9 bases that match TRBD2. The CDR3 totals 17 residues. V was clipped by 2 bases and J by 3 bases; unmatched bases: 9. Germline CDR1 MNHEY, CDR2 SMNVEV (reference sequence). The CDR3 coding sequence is TGTGCCAGCAGTTTACTAGCGGGGACCGGTATGACAGATACGCAGTATTTT. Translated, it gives CASSLLAGTGMTDTQYF.

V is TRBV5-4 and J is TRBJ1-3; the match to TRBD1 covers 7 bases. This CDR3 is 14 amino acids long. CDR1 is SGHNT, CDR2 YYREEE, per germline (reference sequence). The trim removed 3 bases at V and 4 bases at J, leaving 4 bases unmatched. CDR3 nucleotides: TGTGCCAGCAGCTCTGGACAGGAGGGAAACACCATATATTTT. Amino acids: CASSSGQEGNTIYF.

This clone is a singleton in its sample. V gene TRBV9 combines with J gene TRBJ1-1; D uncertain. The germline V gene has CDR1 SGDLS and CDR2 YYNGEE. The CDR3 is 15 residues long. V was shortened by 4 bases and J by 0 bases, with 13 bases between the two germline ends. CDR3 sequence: CASSPWGGMNTEAFF. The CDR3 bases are TGTGCCAGCAGCCCATGGGGAGGAATGAACACTGAAGCTTTCTTT.

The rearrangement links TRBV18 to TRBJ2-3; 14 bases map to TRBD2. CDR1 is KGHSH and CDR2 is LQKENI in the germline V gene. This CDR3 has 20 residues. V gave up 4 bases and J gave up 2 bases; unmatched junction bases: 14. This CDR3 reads CASSLRSGTSGRGITDTQYF. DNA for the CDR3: TGTGCCAGCTCACTGAGGTCCGGGACTAGCGGGAGAGGGATCACAGATACGCAGTATTTT.